This note documents a single TCR beta chain sequence. Its antigen is currently not known. No base-level quality is on record; no much larger clone is a single base apart. This sample is drawn from a study of blood T cell repertoires in COVID-19 (dated by TCRdb to about 2020). Regarding the research as a whole: Samples covering the acute and convalescent phases of COVID-19 were provided by collaborators in the United States, Italy and Spain. Deeply sampled blood TCRbeta repertoires from subjects exposed to, actively infected with, or recovered from COVID-19 were included in the dataset. Where HLA class I and class II types were available, the types were taken from metadata supplied by the sample provider, not from assay-based typing. The prospective study material was composed of cDNA or gDNA derived from T cells, B-cell-depleted T cells, or PBMCs. The sample metadata nearly always contained a de-identified subject ID, COVID-19 status, age in years and sex. Samples were obtained from the ongoing ImmuneRACE study (first 160 participants) and from 950 to 1,500 subjects provided by 6 global collaborators. The repertoires were made available in a free public database intended to serve as a resource for research on the immune response to SARS-CoV-2.

CDR1 and CDR2 are read off the germline V gene as MDHEN and SYDVKM. Between the V and J ends, shortened by 4 bases and 8 bases respectively, the junction contains 17 bases. The CDR3 numbers 14 residues from cysteine through phenylalanine. Only the CDR3 part of the read is kept: 42 bases, read in frame from the first base. Overall results and qualifications from the work: Clinical and demographic metadata were provided uncurated, with the amount varying by source and participant.

The immunoSEQ Assay, a bias-controlled multiplex PCR, was used to amplify TCRbeta CDR3 regions from genomic DNA. In the paper's pipeline: Within the assay, amplification of reference gene primers was used to estimate how many nucleated cells each sample contained. To quantify the absolute abundance of each unique TCRbeta CDR3 rearrangement, sequence reads were collapsed and filtered. For each sample, productive Simpson clonality was calculated as the square root of Simpson's diversity index across productive rearrangements. TCRdb carries this immuneACCESS record with in-frame sequences only. Its versions omit some clonotypes, under half of them owing to an unresolved V gene in the studies checked, with the rest unexplained. V and J calls and clone size come straight from that table; D and trimming were deduced from the DNA. Present in this sample are tens of thousands of clones, roughly 83% of which were seen just once. The ten largest clones represent approximately 2.5% of the sample.

Whole blood was collected in K2EDTA tubes by collaborating institutions according to the institutions' own protocols. For TCRbeta analysis, collaborator samples were shipped as frozen whole blood, as isolated PBMCs, or as DNA extracted from either sample type. The origin of this receptor is an elderly man with active or convalescent COVID-19. The chain links TRBV28 with TRBJ1-2; the D gene is perhaps TRBD1, from 5 matching bases. Sequencing was performed on peripheral blood. The DNA sequence is given as TGTGCCAGCAGTTCCGCCCCCCGGGGGTCGGGCTACACCTTC. Translated, this is CASSSAPRGSGYTF.